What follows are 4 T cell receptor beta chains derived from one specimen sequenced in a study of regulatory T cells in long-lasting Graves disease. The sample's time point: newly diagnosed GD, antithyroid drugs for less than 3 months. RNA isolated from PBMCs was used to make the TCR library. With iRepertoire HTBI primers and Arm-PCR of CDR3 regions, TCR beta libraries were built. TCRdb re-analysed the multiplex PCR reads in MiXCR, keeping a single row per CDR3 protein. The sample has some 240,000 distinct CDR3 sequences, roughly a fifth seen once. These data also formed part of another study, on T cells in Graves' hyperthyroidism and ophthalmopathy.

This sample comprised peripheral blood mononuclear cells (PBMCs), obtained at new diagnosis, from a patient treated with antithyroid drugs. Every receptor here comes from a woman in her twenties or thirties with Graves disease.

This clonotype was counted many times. The DNA of the CDR3 is TGTGCCAGCTCACCAGAATGGGCAGGGGGCGCAACTAATGAAAAACTGTTTTTT. Protein product: CASSPEWAGGATNEKLFF. This sequence joins TRBV18 and TRBJ1-4, with 8 bases fitting TRBD1. Germline CDR1 and CDR2: KGHSH and LQKENI. The ends lost 2 bases at V and 0 bases at J; junction bases unmatched: 8. This CDR3 has 18 amino acids.

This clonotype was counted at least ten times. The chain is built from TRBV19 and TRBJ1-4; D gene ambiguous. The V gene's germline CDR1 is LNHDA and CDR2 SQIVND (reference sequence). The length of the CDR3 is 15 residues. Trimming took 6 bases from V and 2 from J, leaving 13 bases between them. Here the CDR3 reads CASRVIHSTNEKLFF. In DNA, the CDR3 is TGTGCCAGTAGAGTCATACATTCGACTAATGAAAAACTGTTTTTT.

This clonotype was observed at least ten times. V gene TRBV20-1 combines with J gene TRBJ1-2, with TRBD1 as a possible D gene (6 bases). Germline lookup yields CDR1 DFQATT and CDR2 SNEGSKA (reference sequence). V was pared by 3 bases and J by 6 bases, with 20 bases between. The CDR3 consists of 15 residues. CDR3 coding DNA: TGCAGTGCTAGTCTTACAGGGAGCGGAGTCGATGGCTACACCTTC. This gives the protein CSASLTGSGVDGYTF.

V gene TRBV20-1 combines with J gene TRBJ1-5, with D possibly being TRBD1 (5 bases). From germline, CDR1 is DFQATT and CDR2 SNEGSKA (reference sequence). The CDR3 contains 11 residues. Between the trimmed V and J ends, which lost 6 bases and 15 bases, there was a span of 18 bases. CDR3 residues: CSASVGGQSHF. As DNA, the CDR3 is TGCAGTGCCAGCGTGGGTGGACAATCGCATTTT.